Described below is a single TCR beta chain sequence and its context. The sample comes from a study of cytomegalovirus exposure and HLA in healthy donors. This CDR3 is built from 13 residues. V lost 8 bases and J lost 3, with 14 bases in between. CDR1 and CDR2 (germline): ENHRY, SYGVKD. The PCR contained 60 Vbeta and 13 Jbeta primers. TCRdb's copy holds only in-frame clones and misses some; the assay was immunoSEQ multiplex PCR. The sample yields around 150,000 clones, 76% seen once. The chain combines TRBV10-3 with TRBJ2-7; possible D gene TRBD2, 6 bases. The sample taken for sequencing was PBMCs. The clonotype was recovered from a woman between 40 and 50 years old in good health and CMV-seronegative. The CDR3 region is CAIQASVDYEQYF. The CDR3 nucleotides read TGTGCCATCCAAGCTAGCGTAGACTACGAGCAGTACTTC.